This entry is about one T cell receptor (beta chain). Original handling: By means of reference gene primer amplification, nucleated cell counts were estimated. Assay: immunoSEQ multiplex PCR; the TCRdb copy retains only in-frame clones and omits some. That table supplies the V and J calls and clone size; D and trimming were determined from the DNA. Seen here are fewer than 200,000 clones, over 80% observed once, and the top ten hold 9.1%. The data were taken from a study of blood T cell repertoires in COVID-19. In the study overall: Acute-phase and convalescent COVID-19 samples originated in the United States, Italy and Spain.

The CDR3 runs 14 residues. Germline CDR1 SNHLY, CDR2 FYNNEI. V was cut by 4 bases and J by 5 bases, with 12 bases left in between. Material: peripheral blood. The rearrangement uses TRBV2 and TRBJ2-4; D may be TRBD2 (6 bases). The clonotype comes from an elderly woman with active or convalescent COVID-19. CDR3 in DNA: TGTGCCAGCAGTGGGCTAGCGAGTGAAAACATTCAGTACTTC. It is translated as CASSGLASENIQYF.